The rows below give T cell receptor beta chains drawn from one sample of a study of tumor-infiltrating lymphocytes in primary liver carcinoma. One entry per CDR3 protein results from TCRdb running MiXCR on the multiplex PCR reads. The table has approximately 300,000 distinct CDR3 sequences, about 60% seen once. Sequencing was carried out using peripheral blood. These receptors were taken from a man in his forties with primary liver carcinoma and hepatitis B virus infection. Each CDR3 is given with its conserved first and last residue. Each record gives: V gene, CDR3 length, clone size, J gene, D gene, CDR3 protein, CDR3 DNA. A D gene is named only where the DNA matches it firmly. A row's size may be missing; if present it is once, few, many or a size class.

>TRBV28|18|many|TRBJ2-1|TRBD2
CASSSRTSGGMGYNEQFF
TGTGCCAGCAGTTCCCGGACTAGTGGCGGCATGGGCTACAATGAGCAGTTCTTC
>TRBV30|12|NA|TRBJ2-1|NA
CAWSPGANEQFF
TGTGCCTGGAGCCCGGGGGCCAATGAGCAGTTCTTC
>TRBV7-9|15|NA|TRBJ2-5|NA
CASSSSQGFGETQYF
TGTGCCAGCAGCTCATCCCAGGGGTTTGGGGAGACCCAGTACTTC
>TRBV10-3|14|once|TRBJ1-1|TRBD1
CDISDWAGGAWAFF
TGTGACATCAGTGATTGGGCAGGGGGCGCGTGGGCTTTCTTT
>TRBV28|16|NA|TRBJ2-3|NA
CASSSPGGSATDTQYF
TGTGCCAGCAGTTCCCCTGGTGGGTCGGCCACAGATACGCAGTATTTT
>TRBV6-2/TRBV6-3|20|NA|TRBJ2-1|NA
CASSYRRQNRVSHLYNEQFF
TGTGCCAGCAGTTACCGGAGACAGAATCGCGTATCGCACCTCTACAATGAGCAGTTCTTC
>TRBV5-5|15|many|TRBJ2-1|TRBD2
CASSLVLAGMNEQFF
TGTGCCAGCAGCTTGGTGCTAGCGGGAATGAATGAGCAGTTCTTC
>TRBV14|14|NA|TRBJ2-7|NA
CASSQGPGVGGQYF
TGTGCCAGCAGCCAAGGACCCGGGGTCGGGGGGCAGTACTTC
>TRBV10-3|12|many|TRBJ2-5|NA
CAISEGAETQYF
TGTGCCATCAGTGAGGGGGCAGAGACCCAGTACTTC
>TRBV4-1|15|NA|TRBJ2-7|TRBD2
CACSQGTSASYEQCF
TGCGCCTGCAGCCAAGGGACTAGCGCCTCCTACGAGCAGTGCTTC